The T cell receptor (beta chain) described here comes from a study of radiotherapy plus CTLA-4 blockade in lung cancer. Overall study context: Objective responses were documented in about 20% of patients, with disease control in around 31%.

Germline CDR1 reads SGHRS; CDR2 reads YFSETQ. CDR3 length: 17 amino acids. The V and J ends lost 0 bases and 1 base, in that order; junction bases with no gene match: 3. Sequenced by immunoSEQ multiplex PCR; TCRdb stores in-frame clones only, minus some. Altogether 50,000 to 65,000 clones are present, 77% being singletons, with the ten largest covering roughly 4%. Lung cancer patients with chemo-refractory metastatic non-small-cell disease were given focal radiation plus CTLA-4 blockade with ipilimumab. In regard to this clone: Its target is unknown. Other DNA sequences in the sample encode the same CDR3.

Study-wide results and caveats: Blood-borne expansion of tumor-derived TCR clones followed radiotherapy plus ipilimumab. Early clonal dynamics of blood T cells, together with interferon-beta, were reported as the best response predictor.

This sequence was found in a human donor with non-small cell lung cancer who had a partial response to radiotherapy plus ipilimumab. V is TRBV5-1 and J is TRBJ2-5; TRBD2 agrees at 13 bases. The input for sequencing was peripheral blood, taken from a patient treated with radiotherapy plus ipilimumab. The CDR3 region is CASSLGTSGGLQETQYF. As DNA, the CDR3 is TGCGCCAGCAGCTTGGGGACTAGCGGGGGACTCCAAGAGACCCAGTACTTC.